Shown below are 10 T cell receptor beta chains from a single sample sequenced in a study of blood T cells in healthy people across ages (dated by TCRdb to the mid-2010s). The library was prepared using 5' RACE. The data were produced on an Illumina HiSeq 2500. A second PCR of roughly 7 to 11 cycles was run with a J-beta primer mix and a sample-barcoded 5' primer. TCRdb reprocessed the public reads (quality trimming at Q25 with fastp, clone calling with MiXCR) and kept in-frame beta chains. Each entry is one CDR3 protein sequence, shown with its most common DNA and genes. The sample records 1.5 million to 2 million distinct CDR3 sequences, under 30% of which are singletons. The ten largest make up roughly 8% of the sample. Sequenced input: blood. The source is a woman in her 30s in good health.

This chain joins TRBV20-1 and TRBJ2-3; 7 nucleotides agree with TRBD2. Per the germline V gene, CDR1 is DFQATT and CDR2 is SNEGSKA (reference sequence). V shed 3 bases, J shed 4 bases, and the junction held 10 bases outside the gene matches. The CDR3 is 15 residues long. CDR3 region: CSASRLAVAPDTQYF. The CDR3, as DNA: TGCAGTGCTAGTCGGCTAGCGGTGGCTCCAGATACGCAGTATTTT.

This clonotype was observed many times. V gene TRBV5-1 combines with J gene TRBJ2-7; tentatively, D is TRBD1 or TRBD2 (6 bases each). The germline V and J ends were trimmed by 4 bases and 3 bases, with 14 bases remaining between them. Germline-derived CDR1 and CDR2 are SGHRS and YFSETQ. CDR3 length equals 14 residues. The CDR3 coding sequence is TGCGCCAGCAGCGGAGTAGGGGGGATCTACGAGCAGTACTTC. Its translation is CASSGVGGIYEQYF.

This clonotype was picked up many times. J is TRBJ2-7 and V is TRBV7-9, with 7 bases that match TRBD1. This CDR3 spans 15 amino acids. CDR1 is SEHNR, CDR2 FQNEAQ, per germline (reference sequence). The ends lost 5 bases at V and 0 bases at J; junction bases unmatched: 7. This CDR3 is CASSTTGVYSYEQYF. CDR3 DNA sequence: TGTGCCAGCAGCACTACAGGGGTCTACTCCTACGAGCAGTACTTC.

This clonotype was detected ten times or more. The chain has TRBV5-1 and TRBJ2-5; 10 positions match TRBD1. J lost 3 bases, V lost 6 bases, and 5 bases had no gene match. The CDR3 runs 14 residues. Germline CDR1 and CDR2: SGHRS and YFSETQ. The CDR3 spells CASNVGQGEETQYF. The CDR3 DNA reads TGCGCCAGCAACGTCGGACAGGGGGAAGAGACCCAGTACTTC.

This clonotype was found a few times. V and J are TRBV28 and TRBJ2-3; no reliable D call. V was cut by 2 bases and J by 6 bases, with 12 bases left in between. Germline-derived CDR1 and CDR2 are MDHEN and SYDVKM. The CDR3 has 14 amino acids. This CDR3 reads CASSLVFRPDTQYF. CDR3 nucleotides: TGTGCCAGCAGTTTAGTGTTTCGGCCGGATACGCAGTATTTT.

This clonotype was seen many times. The chain carries TRBV29-1 and TRBJ2-7; tentatively, D is TRBD1 (6 bases). The length of the CDR3 is 12 residues. Per germline, CDR1 SQVTM and CDR2 ANQGSEA. The ends were cut back, 7 bases at V and 6 bases at J, with 16 bases in the middle. The CDR3 spells CSARDKPVEQYF. In DNA, the CDR3 is TGCAGCGCTCGGGACAAACCTGTCGAGCAGTACTTC.

In nucleotides, the CDR3 is TGTGCCAGCAGGGAACGGGGGATCGACACTGAAGCTTTCTTT. It codes for CASRERGIDTEAFF. The chain has TRBV6-5 and TRBJ1-1; weak D call: TRBD1 (5 bases). The germline V gene encodes CDR1 MNHEY and CDR2 SVGAGI. The length of the CDR3 is 14 residues. Trimming stripped 6 bases from V and 3 bases from J, with 14 bases between.

In this sample, this clonotype turned up many times. One end of the junction varies from germline; a read error may be responsible. The chain uses TRBV4-1 and TRBJ2-7; 9 bases are shared with TRBD1. There are 15 residues in the CDR3. Germline V gene data show CDR1 as MGHRA and CDR2 as YSYEKL. For the CDR3, the DNA is TGTGCCAGCAGCCAAGAGGGGACAGGGTCCTACGAGCAGTACTTC. Residues: CASSQEGTGSYEQYF.

Of note for this clonotype: The junction and the germline gene differ at one end; a read error may be behind it. The V call is TRBV12-3 or TRBV12-4, the J call TRBJ2-5, with 9 bases fitting TRBD2. The CDR3 totals 14 residues. The CDR3 DNA follows: TGTGCCAGCAGTTTAGGAGCGGGGGGAGAGATCCAGTACTTC. It translates to CASSLGAGGEIQYF.

This clonotype was seen ten or more times. The V gene is TRBV7-9, the J gene TRBJ2-5, with 11 positions matching TRBD1. The V gene's germline CDR1 is SEHNR and CDR2 FQNEAQ (reference sequence). The CDR3 spans 17 residues. Germline trimming cut 2 bases from V and 4 bases from J; bases unmatched to any gene: 9. The CDR3 sequence is CASSLFRTGGVGETQYF. The CDR3, as DNA: TGTGCCAGCAGCTTATTCAGGACAGGGGGCGTTGGAGAGACCCAGTACTTC.